Included here is one T cell receptor (beta chain) sequence, with context. The antigen is unknown. Germline lookup yields CDR1 SGHTA and CDR2 FQGNSA. Trimming took off 4 bases at V and 4 bases at J, with 16 bases between the two ends. The CDR3 spans 15 residues. This entry comes from a study of T-cell memory formation after mild COVID-19. Findings of the study overall: Memory from before infection featured some responding clones, which suggests cross-reactive memory joined. Later expanders leaned toward CD4+, whereas clones contracting from day 15 to 85 were balanced CD4/CD8.

TCRalpha and TCRbeta libraries used 5'RACE with constant-segment primers and UMIs. MiXCR, run by TCRdb on the 5' RACE reads, gives a single entry per CDR3 protein. The sample includes around 310,000 distinct CDR3 sequences, approximately 15% of them seen just once. The material sequenced was PBMCs or a T cell subset sorted from them (not recorded which). This clonotype was obtained from a man between 18 and 35 years old who had mild COVID-19 (a few samples of this study predate the infection). Cell type and time point are not known. This chain links TRBV7-2 with TRBJ1-2, with a tentative D call TRBD1 (6 bases). For the CDR3, the DNA is TGTGCCAGCAGCTCCCGAGGGGGTTACGGCTATGGCTACACCTTC. Amino acids: CASSSRGGYGYGYTF.